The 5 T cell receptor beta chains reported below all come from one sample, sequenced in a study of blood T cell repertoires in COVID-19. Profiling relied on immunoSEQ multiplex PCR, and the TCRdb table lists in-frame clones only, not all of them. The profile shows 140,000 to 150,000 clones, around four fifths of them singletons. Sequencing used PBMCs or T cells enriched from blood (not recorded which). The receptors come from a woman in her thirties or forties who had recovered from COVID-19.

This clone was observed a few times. DNA of the CDR3: TGTGCCACCCTACAGGGGGTCGACGAGCAGTACTTC. This translates into CATLQGVDEQYF. This chain links TRBV2 with TRBJ2-7; 8 bases align to TRBD1. Looked up from germline, CDR1 is SNHLY and CDR2 is FYNNEI. CDR3 length: 12 amino acids. Trimming removed 10 bases from V and 5 bases from J; junction bases left unmatched: 7.

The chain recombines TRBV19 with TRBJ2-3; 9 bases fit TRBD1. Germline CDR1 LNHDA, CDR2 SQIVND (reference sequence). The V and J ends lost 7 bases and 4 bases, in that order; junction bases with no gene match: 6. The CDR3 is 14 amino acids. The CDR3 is CASKRDRAPDTQYF. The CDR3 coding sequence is TGTGCCAGTAAAAGGGACAGGGCCCCAGATACGCAGTATTTT.

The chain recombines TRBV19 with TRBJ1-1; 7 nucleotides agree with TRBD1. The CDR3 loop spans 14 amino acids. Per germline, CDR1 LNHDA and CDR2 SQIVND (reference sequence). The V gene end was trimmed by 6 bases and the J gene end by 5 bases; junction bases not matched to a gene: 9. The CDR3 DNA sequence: TGTGCCAGTAGCACGAAGCGACAGGGAACTGAAGCTTTCTTT. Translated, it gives CASSTKRQGTEAFF.

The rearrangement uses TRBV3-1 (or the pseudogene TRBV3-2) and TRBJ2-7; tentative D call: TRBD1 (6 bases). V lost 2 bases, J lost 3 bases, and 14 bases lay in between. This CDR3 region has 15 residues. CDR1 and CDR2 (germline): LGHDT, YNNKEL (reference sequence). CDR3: CASSQFRGLRYEQYF. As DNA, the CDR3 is TGTGCCAGCAGCCAATTCAGGGGCCTTCGCTACGAGCAGTACTTC.

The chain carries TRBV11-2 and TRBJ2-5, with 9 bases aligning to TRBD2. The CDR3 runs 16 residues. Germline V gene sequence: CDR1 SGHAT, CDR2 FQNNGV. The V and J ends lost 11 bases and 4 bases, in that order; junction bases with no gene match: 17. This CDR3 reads CAERGGGARRIETQYF. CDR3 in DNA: TGTGCCGAGAGGGGCGGGGGGGCCCGGAGGATAGAGACCCAGTACTTC.